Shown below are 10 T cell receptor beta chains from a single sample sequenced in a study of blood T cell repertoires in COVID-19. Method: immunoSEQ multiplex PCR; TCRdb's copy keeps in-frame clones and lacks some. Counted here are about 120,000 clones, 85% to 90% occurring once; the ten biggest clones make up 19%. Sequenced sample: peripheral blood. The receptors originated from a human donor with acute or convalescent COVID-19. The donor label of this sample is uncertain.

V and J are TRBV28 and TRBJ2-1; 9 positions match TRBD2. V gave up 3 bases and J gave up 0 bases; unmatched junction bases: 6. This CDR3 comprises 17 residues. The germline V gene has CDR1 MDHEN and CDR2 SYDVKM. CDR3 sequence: CASSLGLARSSYNEQFF. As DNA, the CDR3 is TGTGCCAGCAGTTTGGGACTAGCCAGGAGCTCCTACAATGAGCAGTTCTTC.

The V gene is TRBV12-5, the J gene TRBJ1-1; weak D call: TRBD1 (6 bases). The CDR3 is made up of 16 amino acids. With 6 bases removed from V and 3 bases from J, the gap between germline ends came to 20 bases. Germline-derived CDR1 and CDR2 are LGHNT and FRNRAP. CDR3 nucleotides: TGTGCTAGTGGCCCACAGGGAGTAGGGCGGTACACTGAAGCTTTCTTT. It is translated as CASGPQGVGRYTEAFF.

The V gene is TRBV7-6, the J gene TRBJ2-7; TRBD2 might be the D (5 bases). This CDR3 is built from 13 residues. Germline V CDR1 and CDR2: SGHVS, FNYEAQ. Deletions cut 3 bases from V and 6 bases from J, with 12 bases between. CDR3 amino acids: CASSFPAGGEQYF. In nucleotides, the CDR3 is TGTGCCAGCAGCTTTCCTGCGGGTGGCGAGCAGTACTTC.

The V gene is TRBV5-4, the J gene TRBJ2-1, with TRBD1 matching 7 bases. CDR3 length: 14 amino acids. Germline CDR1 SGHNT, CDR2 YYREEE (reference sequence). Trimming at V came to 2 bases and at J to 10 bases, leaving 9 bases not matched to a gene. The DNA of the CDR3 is TGTGCCAGCAGCTTAGGGGGCAGGGTTTGGGAGCAGTTCTTC. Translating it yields CASSLGGRVWEQFF.

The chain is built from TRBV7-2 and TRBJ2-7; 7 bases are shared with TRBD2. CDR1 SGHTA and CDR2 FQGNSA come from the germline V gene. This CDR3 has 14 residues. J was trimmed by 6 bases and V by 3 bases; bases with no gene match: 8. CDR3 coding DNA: TGTGCCAGCAGCTTCGCGGGGGTGACCCCCGAGCAGTACTTC. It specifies CASSFAGVTPEQYF.

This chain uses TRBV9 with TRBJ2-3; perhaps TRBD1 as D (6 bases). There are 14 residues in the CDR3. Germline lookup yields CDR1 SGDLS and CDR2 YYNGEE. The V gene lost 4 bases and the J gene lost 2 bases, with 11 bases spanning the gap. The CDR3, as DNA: TGTGCCAGCAGCAAGGGGGAGAACACAGATACGCAGTATTTT. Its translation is CASSKGENTDTQYF.

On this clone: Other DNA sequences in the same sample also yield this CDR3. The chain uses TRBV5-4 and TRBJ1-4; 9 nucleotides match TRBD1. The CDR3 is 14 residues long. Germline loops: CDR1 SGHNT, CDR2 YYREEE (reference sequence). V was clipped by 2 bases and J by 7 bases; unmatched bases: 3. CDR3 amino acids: CASSLQGAVEKLFF. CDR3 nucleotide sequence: TGTGCCAGCAGCTTACAGGGGGCCGTTGAAAAACTGTTTTTT.

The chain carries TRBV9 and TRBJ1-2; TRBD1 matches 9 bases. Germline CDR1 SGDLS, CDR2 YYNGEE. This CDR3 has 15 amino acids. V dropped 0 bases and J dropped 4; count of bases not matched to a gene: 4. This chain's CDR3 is CASSVEGTGIYGYTF. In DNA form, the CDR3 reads TGTGCCAGCAGCGTAGAAGGGACAGGGATCTATGGCTACACCTTC. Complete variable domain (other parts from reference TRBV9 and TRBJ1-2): DSGVTQTPKHLITATGQRVTLRCSPRSGDLSVYWYQQSLDQGLQFLIQYYNGEERAKGNILERFSAQQFPDLHSELNLSSLELGDSALYFCASSVEGTGIYGYTFGSGTRLTVV.

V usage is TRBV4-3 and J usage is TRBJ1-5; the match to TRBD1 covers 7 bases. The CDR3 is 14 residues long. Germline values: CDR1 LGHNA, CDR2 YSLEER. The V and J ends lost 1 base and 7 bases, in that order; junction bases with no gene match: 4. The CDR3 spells CASSQVPDRQPQHF. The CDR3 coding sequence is TGCGCCAGCAGCCAAGTACCGGACAGGCAGCCCCAGCATTTT.

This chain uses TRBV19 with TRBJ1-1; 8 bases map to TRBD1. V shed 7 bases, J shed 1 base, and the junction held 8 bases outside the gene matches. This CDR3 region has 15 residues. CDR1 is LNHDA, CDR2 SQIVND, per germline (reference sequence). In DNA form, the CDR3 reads TGTGCCAGTAACAAACCGCAGGGGGCGAACACTGAAGCTTTCTTT. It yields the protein CASNKPQGANTEAFF.